A single sample gave rise to the 30 T cell receptor beta chains below, sequenced in a study of STAT3 mutations in large granular lymphocyte leukemia. Notes on the study in general: Every T-LGLL patient had at least one immunodominant TCRbeta clonotype.

Sequencing was performed with immunoSEQ multiplex PCR; in TCRdb, only in-frame clones are kept and a portion is missing. Of thousands of clones in the sample, roughly 80% were seen once. These receptors' antigens are unknown. Material for sequencing was peripheral blood mononuclear cells. Every receptor here comes from a middle-aged man with T-cell large granular lymphocyte leukemia. Some clones in this sample may be carry-over from other donors' samples.

The chain is built from TRBV28 and TRBJ1-5; D unclear. CDR3 length: 13 residues. Trimming left V 2 bases short and J 6 bases short, with 8 bases between. Germline V gene sequence: CDR1 MDHEN, CDR2 SYDVKM. The CDR3 coding sequence is TGTGCCAGCAGTTTAGAGGTCGTTCAGCCCCAGCATTTT. Protein product: CASSLEVVQPQHF.

This clone was seen only once. CDR3 nucleotides: TGTGCCAGTAGTAACCGGGACGGTAACACAGATACGCAGTATTTT. This translates into CASSNRDGNTDTQYF. The V gene is TRBV19, the J gene TRBJ2-3; either TRBD1 or TRBD2 may fit D (5 bases each). Trimming took 4 bases from V and 2 from J, leaving 13 bases between them. The CDR3 length is 15 residues. CDR1 and CDR2 from the germline V gene are LNHDA and SQIVND (reference sequence).

J is TRBJ1-1 and V is TRBV19; no clear D gene. Germline V lookup: CDR1 LNHDA, CDR2 SQIVND (reference sequence). Trimming removed 8 bases at V and 2 bases at J, with 12 bases between. The CDR3 covers 13 residues. The CDR3 sequence is CASGVQTNTEAFF. CDR3 nucleotides: TGTGCCAGTGGTGTACAGACCAACACTGAAGCTTTCTTT.

The chain links TRBV30 to TRBJ2-2; perhaps D is TRBD1 or TRBD2 (6 bases each). With 5 bases removed from V and 1 base from J, the gap between germline ends came to 11 bases. The CDR3 consists of 14 residues. The V gene's germline CDR1 is GTSNPN and CDR2 SVGIG (reference sequence). The CDR3 bases are TGTGCCTGGGGGGGGCTCATGAACACCGGGGAGCTGTTTTTT. Translation gives CAWGGLMNTGELFF. Variable domain in full (rest from reference TRBV30 and TRBJ2-2): SQTIHQWPATLVQPVGSPLSLECTVEGTSNPNLYWYRQAAGRGLQLLFYSVGIGQISSEVPQNLSASRPQDRQFILSSKKLLLSDSGFYLCAWGGLMNTGELFFGEGSRLTVL.

The chain employs TRBV7-2 and TRBJ1-2, with D unresolved. The ends were cut back, 4 bases at V and 8 bases at J, with 17 bases in the middle. CDR3 length: 14 amino acids. Germline V gene lookup returns CDR1 SGHTA and CDR2 FQGNSA. CDR3 DNA: TGTGCCAGCAGCTCAGCTAGCCCCGCCCGGGGCTACACCTTC. It encodes CASSSASPARGYTF.

The rearrangement links TRBV15 to TRBJ2-3, with 7 bases aligning to TRBD2. The germline V gene has CDR1 LNHNV and CDR2 YYDKDF (reference sequence). CDR3 length: 15 residues. Trimming removed 6 bases from V and 5 bases from J; junction bases left unmatched: 11. CDR3 protein: CATRKGGRVGDTQYF. DNA of the CDR3: TGTGCCACCAGGAAGGGAGGGAGGGTCGGAGATACGCAGTATTTT.

This clone occurred once. The J gene is TRBJ2-7, the V gene TRBV7-2, with D hard to call. This CDR3 contains 13 residues. The V end was cut by 3 bases, the J end by 0 bases, with 6 bases between. The germline V gene encodes CDR1 SGHTA and CDR2 FQGNSA. The CDR3 sequence: CASSLASSYEQYF. The DNA for the CDR3 is TGTGCCAGCAGCTTGGCCAGCTCCTACGAGCAGTACTTC.

This chain connects TRBV30 to TRBJ1-1; no reliable D call. V lost 0 bases and J 10 bases, leaving 9 bases between the germline ends. CDR3 length: 11 amino acids. Germline loops: CDR1 GTSNPN, CDR2 SVGIG (reference sequence). The CDR3 DNA is TGTGCCTGGAGTGTACAATCAGGAGCTTTCTTT. Encoded protein: CAWSVQSGAFF.

The chain combines TRBV30 with TRBJ1-2, with a weak D call TRBD1 (5 bases). This CDR3 has 12 amino acids. The germline gives CDR1 GTSNPN, CDR2 SVGIG (reference sequence). V shed 4 bases and J shed 5 bases, with 11 bases lying between them. As DNA, the CDR3 is TGTGCCTGGACCCCTGGGGGGTATGGCTACACCTTC. Its protein is CAWTPGGYGYTF.

The chain uses TRBV5-1 and TRBJ2-7, with D possibly matching TRBD2 (5 bases). The germline V and J ends were trimmed by 0 bases and 6 bases, with 10 bases remaining between them. Per the germline V gene, CDR1 is SGHRS and CDR2 is YFSETQ. CDR3 size: 13 residues. The CDR3 spells CASSLGPGGEQYF. The CDR3 nucleotides read TGCGCCAGCAGCTTGGGTCCCGGAGGCGAGCAGTACTTC. The entire variable domain, with the rest obtained from reference TRBV5-1 and TRBJ2-7, is as follows: KAGVTQTPRYLIKTRGQQVTLSCSPISGHRSVSWYQQTPGQGLQFLFEYFSETQRNKGNFPGRFSGRQFSNSRSEMNVSTLELGDSALYLCASSLGPGGEQYFGPGTRLTVT.

The rearrangement links TRBV6-6 to TRBJ2-3; 9 bases map to TRBD2. With V trimmed by 3 bases and J by 3 bases, 4 bases remained unmatched. Germline V gene lookup returns CDR1 MNHNY and CDR2 SVGAGI (reference sequence). The CDR3 is 15 residues long. The CDR3 loop reads CASSYLAGATDTQYF. CDR3 sequence (DNA): TGTGCCAGCAGTTATTTAGCGGGAGCTACAGATACGCAGTATTTT.

The chain uses TRBV7-2 and TRBJ2-7; maybe TRBD1 (6 bases). Germline lookup yields CDR1 SGHTA and CDR2 FQGNSA. The CDR3 is 14 amino acids. The V end was cut by 5 bases, the J end by 2 bases, with 13 bases between. Here the CDR3 DNA reads TGTGCCAGCAGCCACAGGACAGACCCCTACGAGCAGTACTTC. Its translation: CASSHRTDPYEQYF.

This rearrangement joins TRBV5-8 to TRBJ2-3, with 12 nucleotides matching TRBD2. The V gene's germline CDR1 is SGHTS and CDR2 YDEGEE. The CDR3 is made up of 13 amino acids. V was pared by 4 bases and J by 8 bases, with 2 bases of the junction left unmatched. CDR3 nucleotides: TGTGCCAGCAGCGCGGGACTAGCGGGTACGCAGTATTTT. It encodes CASSAGLAGTQYF.

The CDR3 protein is CASRLAGSYNEQFF. CDR3 in DNA: TGTGCCAGCAGACTAGCGGGATCGTACAATGAGCAGTTCTTC. The chain links TRBV19 to TRBJ2-1; 11 positions match TRBD2. The CDR3 has 14 residues. CDR1 is LNHDA, CDR2 SQIVND, per germline (reference sequence). The ends lost 9 bases at V and 4 bases at J; junction bases unmatched: 5.

J is TRBJ2-1 and V is TRBV12-5; 12 positions match TRBD1. V dropped 5 bases and J dropped 7; count of bases not matched to a gene: 3. CDR1 is LGHNT and CDR2 is FRNRAP in the germline V gene. The CDR3 runs to 14 residues. CDR3 in amino acids: CASGTGQGANEQFF. The CDR3 DNA sequence: TGTGCTAGTGGTACGGGACAGGGGGCGAATGAGCAGTTCTTC. Combining the CDR3 with reference TRBV12-5 and TRBJ2-1 gives the whole variable domain DARVTQTPRHKVTEMGQEVTMRCQPILGHNTVFWYRQTMMQGLELLAYFRNRAPLDDSGMPKDRFSAEMPDATLATLKIQPSEPRDSAVYFCASGTGQGANEQFFGPGTRLTVL.

The chain carries TRBV20-1 and TRBJ1-1; D possibly corresponds to TRBD1 (6 bases). The germline V gene has CDR1 DFQATT and CDR2 SNEGSKA (reference sequence). Trimming took off 4 bases at V and 4 bases at J, with 7 bases between the two ends. The CDR3 contains 11 residues. In DNA, the CDR3 is TGCAGTGCTAACAGGGTCACTGAAGCTTTCTTT. Translated, it gives CSANRVTEAFF.

J is TRBJ1-5 and V is TRBV2; D not resolved. V lost 5 bases to trimming and J lost 6 bases, with 11 bases between them. CDR1 is SNHLY, CDR2 FYNNEI, per germline. This CDR3 has 13 amino acids. This CDR3 reads CASSSGVGQPQHF. In nucleotides, the CDR3 is TGTGCCAGCAGTAGTGGGGTGGGTCAGCCCCAGCATTTT. Combining the CDR3 with reference TRBV2 and TRBJ1-5 gives the whole variable domain EPEVTQTPSHQVTQMGQEVILRCVPISNHLYFYWYRQILGQKVEFLVSFYNNEISEKSEIFDDQFSVERPDGSNFTLKIRSTKLEDSAMYFCASSSGVGQPQHFGDGTRLSIL.

By sample share, this clone is medium-sized (0.01 to 0.1%). This rearrangement joins TRBV18 to TRBJ1-2, with D possibly TRBD1 on 5 matching bases. The CDR3 extends over 13 amino acids. V dropped 6 bases and J dropped 5 bases, with 13 bases sitting between them. The germline CDR1 and CDR2 sequences are KGHSH and LQKENI. The CDR3 bases are TGTGCCAGCTCGCCCGGGACGGATTATGGCTACACCTTC. Amino acids: CASSPGTDYGYTF.

The genes are TRBV5-6 and TRBJ2-3, with D unclear. Germline V lookup: CDR1 SGHDT, CDR2 YYEEEE. CDR3 length equals 14 residues. Trimming removed 1 base at V and 0 bases at J, with 6 bases between. The CDR3, as DNA: TGTGCCAGCAGCTTGCCCAAGAGCACAGATACGCAGTATTTT. Translation: CASSLPKSTDTQYF.

V is TRBV5-1 and J is TRBJ2-7; 11 positions match TRBD1. The germline CDR1 and CDR2 sequences are SGHRS and YFSETQ. The CDR3 spans 16 residues. With V trimmed by 3 bases and J by 6 bases, 11 bases remained unmatched. The CDR3 DNA sequence: TGCGCCAGCAGCTGGGCTGGGTGGACAGGGGGCCGCGAGCAGTACTTC. It specifies CASSWAGWTGGREQYF.

This chain uses TRBV28 with TRBJ1-4; D gene ambiguous. Germline V CDR1 and CDR2: MDHEN, SYDVKM. The ends were cut back, 9 bases at V and 3 bases at J, with 11 bases in the middle. This CDR3 comprises 13 residues. CDR3 bases: TGTGCCAGTTTACAGACGCCTAATGAAAAACTGTTTTTT. This translates into CASLQTPNEKLFF.

The chain recombines TRBV15 with TRBJ1-1; the D is unclear. Germline assignment: CDR1 LNHNV and CDR2 YYDKDF (reference sequence). The CDR3 is 15 residues long. V was cut by 2 bases and J by 1 base, with 11 bases left in between. The CDR3 coding sequence is TGTGCCACCAGCAGATTCGGGAGAGAGAACACTGAAGCTTTCTTT. Translating gives CATSRFGRENTEAFF.

A single count supports this clone. CDR3: CATQGVNQPQHF. CDR3 bases: TGTGCCACCCAGGGGGTCAATCAGCCCCAGCATTTT. The V and J genes are TRBV28 and TRBJ1-5, with 7 positions matching TRBD1. Looked up from germline, CDR1 is MDHEN and CDR2 is SYDVKM. The CDR3 consists of 12 residues. J lost 3 bases, V lost 10 bases, and 3 bases had no gene match. Full variable domain (outside the CDR3, taken from reference TRBV28 and TRBJ1-5): DVKVTQSSRYLVKRTGEKVFLECVQDMDHENMFWYRQDPGLGLRLIYFSYDVKMKEKGDIPEGYSVSREKKERFSLILESASTNQTSMYLCATQGVNQPQHFGDGTRLSIL.

The chain carries TRBV5-4 and TRBJ2-7; 9 nucleotides match TRBD1. The CDR3 has 16 amino acids. With V trimmed by 0 bases and J by 1 base, 5 bases remained unmatched. Germline values: CDR1 SGHNT, CDR2 YYREEE (reference sequence). The CDR3 DNA is TGTGCCAGCAGCTTGGGCGAGGACAGGGGTTCCTACGAGCAGTACTTC. It translates to CASSLGEDRGSYEQYF.

V is TRBV28 and J is TRBJ2-1; D is ambiguous. V was trimmed by 4 bases and J by 8 bases, leaving 6 bases between them. Germline lookup yields CDR1 MDHEN and CDR2 SYDVKM. The CDR3 covers 11 residues. CDR3 bases: TGTGCCAGCAGTTATAGGGATGAGCAGTTCTTC. It is translated as CASSYRDEQFF. Using reference TRBV28 and TRBJ2-1 for the parts outside the CDR3, the full variable domain is DVKVTQSSRYLVKRTGEKVFLECVQDMDHENMFWYRQDPGLGLRLIYFSYDVKMKEKGDIPEGYSVSREKKERFSLILESASTNQTSMYLCASSYRDEQFFGPGTRLTVL.

This clone was recorded a few times. The chain is built from TRBV5-1 and TRBJ2-6, with D perhaps matching TRBD2 (5 bases). This CDR3 is 15 amino acids long. Germline-derived CDR1 and CDR2 are SGHRS and YFSETQ. V lost 5 bases, J lost 1 base, and 10 bases lay in between. CDR3 sequence: CASRFEGSGANVLTF. The CDR3 nucleotides are TGCGCCAGCAGGTTTGAGGGTTCTGGGGCCAACGTCCTGACTTTC. The full variable domain, with the rest looked up from reference TRBV5-1 and TRBJ2-6, is KAGVTQTPRYLIKTRGQQVTLSCSPISGHRSVSWYQQTPGQGLQFLFEYFSETQRNKGNFPGRFSGRQFSNSRSEMNVSTLELGDSALYLCASRFEGSGANVLTFGAGSRLTVL.

The chain uses TRBV29-1 and TRBJ1-1; tentative D call: TRBD1 (6 bases). CDR1 is SQVTM and CDR2 is ANQGSEA in the germline V gene. V lost 6 bases to trimming and J lost 1 base, with 9 bases between them. This CDR3 has 12 amino acids. CDR3 DNA sequence: TGCAGCGTGATGACAGGGAACACTGAAGCTTTCTTT. This encodes CSVMTGNTEAFF. Together with reference TRBV29-1 and TRBJ1-1, the CDR3 gives the full variable domain: SAVISQKPSRDICQRGTSLTIQCQVDSQVTMMFWYRQQPGQSLTLIATANQGSEATYESGFVIDKFPISRPNLTFSTLTVSNMSPEDSSIYLCSVMTGNTEAFFGQGTRLTVV.

This clone was detected only a few times. V usage is TRBV19 and J usage is TRBJ2-7; TRBD1 might be the D (6 bases). The CDR3 runs to 15 residues. Trimming took 6 bases from V and 0 from J, leaving 15 bases between them. Germline CDR1 LNHDA, CDR2 SQIVND (reference sequence). The chain's CDR3 is CASSSSYRDSYEQYF. CDR3 sequence (DNA): TGTGCCAGTAGCAGTAGTTACAGGGACTCCTACGAGCAGTACTTC.

The table lists this clone with a few counts. The rearrangement joins TRBV2 to TRBJ1-1; 11 positions match TRBD1. Germline V gene sequence: CDR1 SNHLY, CDR2 FYNNEI. The CDR3 extends over 14 amino acids. After removal of 6 bases from V and 5 bases from J, the junction contained 5 bases not matched to a gene. The CDR3: CASSRTGGRTEAFF. CDR3 DNA sequence: TGTGCCAGCAGCCGGACAGGGGGCCGAACTGAAGCTTTCTTT.

The chain has TRBV9 and TRBJ2-7, with no clear D. CDR1 and CDR2 (germline): SGDLS, YYNGEE. This CDR3 is 14 amino acids long. Trimming shortened V by 0 bases and J by 9 bases, and 16 bases separated the two germline ends. CDR3 DNA sequence: TGTGCCAGCAGCGTAGAAGGATCCTCCGAGCGGCAGTACTTC. Translated: CASSVEGSSERQYF.